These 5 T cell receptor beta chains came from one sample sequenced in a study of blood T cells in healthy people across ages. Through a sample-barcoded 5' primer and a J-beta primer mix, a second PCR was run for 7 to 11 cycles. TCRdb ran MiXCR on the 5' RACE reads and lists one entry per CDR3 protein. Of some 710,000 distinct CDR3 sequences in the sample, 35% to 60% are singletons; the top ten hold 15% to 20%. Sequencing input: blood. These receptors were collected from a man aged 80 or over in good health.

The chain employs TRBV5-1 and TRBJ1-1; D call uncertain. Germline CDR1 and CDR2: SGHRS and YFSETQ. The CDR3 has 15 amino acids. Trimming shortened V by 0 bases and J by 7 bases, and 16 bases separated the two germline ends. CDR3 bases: TGCGCCAGCAGCTTGGCCCATGTGCCGGTCAGTGAAGCTTTCTTT. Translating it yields CASSLAHVPVSEAFF.

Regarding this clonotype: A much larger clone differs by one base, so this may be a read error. CDR3 DNA sequence: TGTACCAGCAGCCAAGTATCCCACGAGCAGTACTTC. It specifies CTSSQVSHEQYF. The chain links TRBV3-1 to TRBJ2-7; D is ambiguous. Germline CDR1 is LGHDT and CDR2 is YNNKEL (reference sequence). CDR3 length equals 12 residues.

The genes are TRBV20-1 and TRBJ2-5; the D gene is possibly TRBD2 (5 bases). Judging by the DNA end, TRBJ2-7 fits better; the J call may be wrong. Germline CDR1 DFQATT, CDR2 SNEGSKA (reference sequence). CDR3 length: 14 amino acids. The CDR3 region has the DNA TGCAGTGCTAGTCTTACTAGGCCGGTCCACGAGCAGTACTTC. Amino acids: CSASLTRPVHEQYF.

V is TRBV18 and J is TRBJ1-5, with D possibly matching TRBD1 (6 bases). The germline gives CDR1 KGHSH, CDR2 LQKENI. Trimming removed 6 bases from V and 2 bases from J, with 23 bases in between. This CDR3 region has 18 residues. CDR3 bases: TGTGCCAGCTCTCCTTCGGGGGGCGCGCTGGTGGGCAATCAGCCCCAGCATTTT. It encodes CASSPSGGALVGNQPQHF. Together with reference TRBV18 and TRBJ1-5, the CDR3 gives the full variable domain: NAGVMQNPRHLVRRRGQEARLRCSPMKGHSHVYWYRQLPEEGLKFMVYLQKENIIDESGMPKERFSAEFPKEGPSILRIQQVVRGDSAAYFCASSPSGGALVGNQPQHFGDGTRLSIL.

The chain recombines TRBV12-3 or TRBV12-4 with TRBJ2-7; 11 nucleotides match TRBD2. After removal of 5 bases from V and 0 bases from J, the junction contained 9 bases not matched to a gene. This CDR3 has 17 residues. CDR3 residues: CASSRRTSGLSSYEQYF. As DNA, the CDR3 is TGTGCCAGCAGTCGGAGGACTAGCGGGCTAAGCTCCTACGAGCAGTACTTC.